This is a list of T cell receptor beta chains from one sample in a study of blood T cells in healthy people across ages. MiXCR was run by TCRdb on the 5' RACE reads, yielding one entry per CDR3 protein. The table shows about 1.5 million distinct CDR3 sequences, with about 42% occurring only once. The material sequenced was blood. The receptors shown here come from a woman aged 18-29 years in good health. Both conserved end residues are part of each CDR3. The D gene is left open where the match is weak. Where a row states a size, it is once, few, many or the class of an expanded clone; other rows omit it.

d_call	clone_size	v_call	j_call	cdr3_aa	cdr3_nt
TRBD2	few	TRBV9	TRBJ2-5	CASSAGLRQETQYF	TGTGCCAGCAGCGCGGGACTACGTCAAGAGACCCAGTACTTC
-	once	TRBV20-1	TRBJ1-6	CSARAFSSYNSPPHF	TGCAGTGCCAGGGCCTTCAGCTCCTATAATTCACCCCCCCACTTT
-	once	TRBV12-3/TRBV12-4	TRBJ2-7	CASSPSGGLPYEQYF	TGTGCCAGCAGCCCCTCAGGGGGGCTCCCCTACGAGCAGTACTTC
TRBD1	few	TRBV25-1	TRBJ1-1	CASSERDRNEAFF	TGTGCCAGCAGTGAAAGGGACAGGAATGAAGCTTTCTTT
-	-	TRBV3-1	TRBJ1-2	CASSQGSVSLYGYTF	TGTGCCAGCAGCCAAGGTTCGGTTTCGCTCTATGGCTACACCTTC
-	-	TRBV20-1	TRBJ1-2	CSARNAASHPGGDGYTF	TGCAGTGCTAGAAACGCGGCAAGCCATCCGGGGGGGGATGGCTACACCTTC
-	-	TRBV5-1	TRBJ1-4	CASSLDRIEKLFF	TGCGCCAGCAGCTTGGACAGGATTGAAAAACTGTTTTTT
TRBD1	-	TRBV12-3/TRBV12-4	TRBJ2-2	CASNPTGDAGELFF	TGTGCCAGCAACCCGACAGGGGACGCCGGGGAGCTGTTTTTT
-	-	TRBV6-2/TRBV6-3	TRBJ1-2	CASSPGGVSNYGYTF	TGTGCCAGCAGCCCCGGGGGAGTCTCTAACTATGGCTACACCTTC
-	-	TRBV4-3	TRBJ2-1	CASSQVVQRYNEQFF	TGCGCCAGCAGCCAAGTGGTCCAACGCTACAATGAGCAGTTCTTC
TRBD1	-	TRBV5-1	TRBJ2-7	CASSTWTGVSYNEQYF	TGCGCCAGCAGCACGTGGACAGGGGTCTCCTACAATGAGCAGTACTTC
TRBD2	-	TRBV20-1	TRBJ2-1	CSAKSTSDYNERFF	TGCAGTGCTAAGTCGACTAGCGACTACAATGAGCGGTTTTTC
-	-	TRBV7-2	TRBJ2-7	CASSLTGLTNEQYF	TGTGCCAGCAGCTTAACTGGACTCACGAATGAGCAGTACTTC
-	few	TRBV27	TRBJ2-3	CASSLSIRAGEPDTQYF	TGTGCCAGCAGTTTATCGATAAGGGCTGGGGAGCCAGATACGCAGTATTTT
-	-	TRBV11-3	TRBJ2-5	CACSTRGETQYF	TGTGCCTGCAGCACACGAGGGGAGACCCAGTACTTC
-	-	TRBV5-1	TRBJ2-3	CASSLDRVVPDTQYF	TGCGCCAGCAGCTTGGATCGGGTGGTCCCAGATACGCAGTATTTT
TRBD1	-	TRBV2	TRBJ2-1	CAGCRTGAYNEQFF	TGTGCCGGCTGCCGGACAGGAGCCTACAATGAGCAGTTCTTC
TRBD2	-	TRBV6-2/TRBV6-3	TRBJ2-1	CASSTSGRATNEQFF	TGTGCCAGCAGTACTAGCGGGAGGGCAACCAATGAGCAGTTCTTC
-	-	TRBV20-1	TRBJ2-1	CSAGPDHSYEQFF	TGCAGTGCTGGCCCGGACCACTCCTACGAGCAGTTCTTC
TRBD1	-	TRBV12-3/TRBV12-4	TRBJ1-5	CASFGQGNQPQHF	TGTGCCAGCTTTGGACAGGGCAATCAGCCCCAGCATTTT
-	few	TRBV12-3/TRBV12-4	TRBJ2-3	CASSFGGAWTDTQYF	TGTGCCAGCAGTTTCGGCGGGGCGTGGACAGATACGCAGTATTTT
-	-	TRBV6-5	TRBJ1-1	CASSYATGRLTEAFF	TGTGCCAGCAGTTACGCGACAGGACGCTTAACTGAAGCTTTCTTT
-	-	TRBV4-1	TRBJ2-7	CASSQEAGTSYEQYF	TGCGCCAGCAGCCAAGAGGCAGGGACCAGCTACGAGCAGTACTTC
-	few	TRBV6-2/TRBV6-3	TRBJ2-7	CASSYFFTGASSYEQYF	TGTGCCAGCAGTTACTTTTTTACAGGAGCAAGCTCCTACGAGCAGTACTTC
TRBD2	many	TRBV7-2	TRBJ2-7	CASSLIGGTYEQYF	TGTGCCAGCAGCTTAATCGGGGGGACCTACGAGCAGTACTTC
-	-	TRBV3-1	TRBJ2-5	CASSQGRRRSYNEQYF	TGTGCCAGCAGCCAAGGTCGCAGGAGGTCCTACAATGAGCAGTACTTC
-	few	TRBV7-2	TRBJ1-2	CASSLVAGGGFGYTF	TGTGCCAGCAGCTTAGTGGCGGGGGGCGGTTTTGGCTACACCTTC
TRBD2	-	TRBV20-1	TRBJ2-3	CSAGGGTSGTDTQYF	TGCAGTGCTGGAGGTGGGACTAGCGGCACAGATACGCAGTATTTT
-	-	TRBV2	TRBJ1-1	CASSPRTAVNTEAFF	TGTGCCAGCAGTCCACGGACGGCCGTGAACACTGAAGCTTTCTTT
-	few	TRBV28	TRBJ1-1	CASSTILSRVSEAFF	TGTGCCAGCAGTACAATCCTCTCTAGGGTATCTGAAGCTTTCTTT
TRBD2	-	TRBV20-1	TRBJ2-5	CSASLAGVGTQYF	TGCAGTGCTAGCTTAGCGGGAGTAGGGACCCAGTACTTC
TRBD2	-	TRBV27	TRBJ2-7	CASSLASGRDLIREQYF	TGTGCCAGCAGTTTGGCTAGCGGGAGGGATCTAATCCGGGAGCAGTACTTC
-	few	TRBV7-3	TRBJ2-6	CASSPDLGRISGANVLTF	TGTGCCAGCAGCCCCGATCTGGGCAGGATCTCTGGGGCCAACGTCCTGACTTTC